The sample holds many counts of the clone carrying this T cell receptor beta chain. Its antigen is as yet unknown. TCR beta VDJ combinations and CDR3 sequences were profiled from genomic DNA. One entry per CDR3 protein, called by TCRdb with MiXCR from the reads. Of 120,000 or so distinct CDR3 sequences listed, under 60% are singletons. This entry comes from a study of CD8+CD57+ T cells in acquired aplastic anemia. Background on the study: Sorted CD4+ and CD8+ cells yielded about 3 ug of DNA on average.

It was patients with CD8+CD57+ cell expansion by flow cytometry who were chosen for sequencing. Each patient had severe acquired aplastic anemia. General study findings and limits: Patient and control CD8+ Simpson's diversity was not significantly different. Both patients and controls carried the same twenty-nine CD8+ CDR3 sequences.

Sequencing was done on a sample of sorted CD4+, CD8+, or CD8+CD57+ T cells (not recorded which) from PBMCs. The receptor was derived from a human donor with aplastic anemia.

The CDR3 bases are TGTGCCAGCAGAGACAGGTCTAACTATGGCTACACCTTC. Its protein is CASRDRSNYGYTF. The rearrangement joins TRBV6-1 to TRBJ1-2; perhaps TRBD1 as D (6 bases). Trimming pared 6 bases from V and 0 bases from J, leaving 8 bases between. Germline assignment: CDR1 MNHNS and CDR2 SASEGT. CDR3 size: 13 residues.